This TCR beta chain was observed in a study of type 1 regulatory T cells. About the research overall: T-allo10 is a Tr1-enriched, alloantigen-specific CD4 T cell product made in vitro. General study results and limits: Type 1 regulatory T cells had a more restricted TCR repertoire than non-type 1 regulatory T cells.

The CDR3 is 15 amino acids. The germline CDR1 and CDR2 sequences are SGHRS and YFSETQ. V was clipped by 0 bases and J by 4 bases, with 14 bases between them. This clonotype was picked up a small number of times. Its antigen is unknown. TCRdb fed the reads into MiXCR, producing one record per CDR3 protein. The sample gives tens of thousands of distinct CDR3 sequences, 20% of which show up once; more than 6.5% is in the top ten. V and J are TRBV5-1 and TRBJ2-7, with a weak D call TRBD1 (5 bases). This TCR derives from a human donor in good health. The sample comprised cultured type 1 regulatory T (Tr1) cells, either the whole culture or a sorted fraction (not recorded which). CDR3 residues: CASSLEGRAFYEQYF. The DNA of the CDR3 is TGCGCCAGCAGCTTGGAAGGCAGGGCCTTTTACGAGCAGTACTTC.